The 8 T cell receptor beta chains in this list originate from one sample, sequenced in a study of cytomegalovirus exposure and HLA in healthy donors. The PCR employed 60 Vbeta primers together with 13 Jbeta primers. TCRdb keeps only in-frame clones here, not all; method: immunoSEQ multiplex PCR. The profile shows 150,000 to 200,000 clones, 82% of them singletons. Material for sequencing was PBMCs. The receptor set was obtained from a girl aged 10 to 17 in good health and CMV-seropositive.

V usage is TRBV6-6 and J usage is TRBJ1-1; D gene unclear. The V end lost 6 bases, the J end lost 0 bases, and 11 bases lay between the germline ends. The CDR3 is 14 amino acids. The germline V gene has CDR1 MNHNY and CDR2 SVGAGI (reference sequence). CDR3 nucleotide sequence: TGTGCCAGCAGGGTCCACGGGATGAACACTGAAGCTTTCTTT. It specifies CASRVHGMNTEAFF.

V is TRBV15 and J is TRBJ1-2; D call uncertain. V lost 5 bases to trimming and J lost 7 bases, with 17 bases between them. This CDR3 has 14 amino acids. The germline gives CDR1 LNHNV, CDR2 YYDKDF (reference sequence). CDR3 residues: CATSRDPAARGYTF. The CDR3 DNA reads TGTGCCACCAGCCGGGATCCGGCGGCACGTGGCTACACCTTC.

V and J are TRBV7-2 and TRBJ2-7, with D possibly matching TRBD1 (6 bases). This CDR3 comprises 15 residues. The V gene lost 0 bases and the J gene lost 5 bases, with 14 bases spanning the gap. CDR1 and CDR2 (germline): SGHTA, FQGNSA. CDR3 amino acids: CASSLASSGVHEQYF. The CDR3 nucleotides read TGTGCCAGCAGCTTAGCGAGTTCAGGGGTCCACGAGCAGTACTTC. The complete variable domain, with remaining parts taken from reference TRBV7-2 and TRBJ2-7, reads GAGVSQSPSNKVTEKGKDVELRCDPISGHTALYWYRQSLGQGLEFLIYFQGNSAPDKSGLPSDRFSAERTGGSVSTLTIQRTQQEDSAVYLCASSLASSGVHEQYFGPGTRLTVT.

This sequence joins TRBV7-2 and TRBJ2-1, with D unresolved. V dropped 1 base and J dropped 0 bases, with 4 bases sitting between them. Germline assignment: CDR1 SGHTA and CDR2 FQGNSA. The CDR3 has 14 amino acids. Here the CDR3 reads CASSLDNSYNEQFF. CDR3 bases: TGTGCCAGCAGCTTAGACAACTCCTACAATGAGCAGTTCTTC. The full variable domain, its missing parts supplied by reference TRBV7-2 and TRBJ2-1, is GAGVSQSPSNKVTEKGKDVELRCDPISGHTALYWYRQSLGQGLEFLIYFQGNSAPDKSGLPSDRFSAERTGGSVSTLTIQRTQQEDSAVYLCASSLDNSYNEQFFGPGTRLTVL.

This rearrangement joins TRBV2 to TRBJ2-2; 8 bases match TRBD1. This CDR3 is 15 amino acids long. Trimming cost V 6 bases and J 5 bases; bases outside gene matches: 8. CDR1 and CDR2 from the germline V gene are SNHLY and FYNNEI. DNA of the CDR3: TGTGCCAGCAGGGGGACAGGTTCGTGGACCGGGGAGCTGTTTTTT. Translation gives CASRGTGSWTGELFF. The whole variable domain, remainder taken from reference TRBV2 and TRBJ2-2, is EPEVTQTPSHQVTQMGQEVILRCVPISNHLYFYWYRQILGQKVEFLVSFYNNEISEKSEIFDDQFSVERPDGSNFTLKIRSTKLEDSAMYFCASRGTGSWTGELFFGEGSRLTVL.

J is TRBJ1-2 and V is TRBV6-5; D perhaps matches TRBD1 (5 bases). CDR1 is MNHEY and CDR2 is SVGAGI in the germline V gene. The V gene lost 2 bases and the J gene lost 8 bases, with 12 bases spanning the gap. The CDR3 has 13 amino acids. The CDR3 region has the DNA TGTGCCAGCAGTTACCTGAAGGGGCGGGGCTACACCTTC. It codes for CASSYLKGRGYTF.

V is TRBV5-1 and J is TRBJ1-1; D is unresolved. V was clipped by 0 bases and J by 1 base, with 10 bases between them. This CDR3 region has 15 residues. Germline V lookup: CDR1 SGHRS, CDR2 YFSETQ. The DNA of the CDR3 is TGCGCCAGCAGCTTGGTTTACAGACCGAACACTGAAGCTTTCTTT. Translating it yields CASSLVYRPNTEAFF.

This chain connects TRBV18 to TRBJ2-4; D is possibly TRBD1 (5 bases). V was clipped by 0 bases and J by 0 bases, with 9 bases between them. CDR1 KGHSH and CDR2 LQKENI come from the germline V gene. The CDR3 contains 16 residues. CDR3 amino acids: CASSPPGQGAKNIQYF. The CDR3 DNA is TGTGCCAGCTCACCACCTGGCCAGGGAGCCAAAAACATTCAGTACTTC.